What follows are 2 T cell receptor beta chains derived from one specimen sequenced in a study of blood T cells in healthy people across ages (dated by TCRdb to about 2015). The method was 5' RACE. TCRdb names Illumina HiSeq 2500 as the instrument used. The second PCR ran for about 6 to 12 cycles and used a J-beta primer mix along with a sample-barcoded 5' primer. TCRdb reprocessing: public reads trimmed at Q25 with fastp, clones called with MiXCR, in-frame beta chains kept. Duplicate CDR3 protein sequences are folded into a single record with the most common DNA and genes. This sample holds some 1.1 million distinct CDR3 sequences; 30% to 40% were observed only once. Under 15% of the sample comes from the top ten. The material sequenced was blood. The receptors here all came from a young man in good health.

This clonotype was counted once. J is TRBJ1-5 and V is TRBV12-3 or TRBV12-4; 7 nucleotides agree with TRBD1. Unmatched junction bases numbered 5, after V lost 3 bases and J lost 0 bases. This CDR3 has 16 amino acids. Here the CDR3 reads CASSFGGQLSNQPQHF. The CDR3 coding sequence is TGTGCCAGCAGTTTCGGGGGACAGCTTAGCAATCAGCCCCAGCATTTT.

CDR3 bases: TGTGCAGGCAGTCCGGTGAGGGACCAAGATACGCAGTATTTT. Translated: CAGSPVRDQDTQYF. The V and J genes are TRBV27 and TRBJ2-3, with D perhaps matching TRBD1 or TRBD2 (5 bases each). Germline V gives CDR1 MNHEY, CDR2 SMNVEV (reference sequence). The CDR3 loop spans 14 amino acids.